Below, 24 T cell receptor beta chains from the same sample are listed, as sequenced in a study of T cells in tumors after PD-1 blockade. This table comes from immunoSEQ multiplex PCR, and its TCRdb copy is limited to in-frame clones, with some not included. The data hold roughly 50,000 clones, with approximately 75% observed a single time. Source: PBMCs, taken before anti-PD-1 treatment. The receptor source for this set is a human donor with basal cell carcinoma.

The chain recombines TRBV9 with TRBJ1-1; TRBD1 is a possible D gene (5 bases). Trimming stripped 3 bases from V and 1 base from J, with 16 bases between. The V gene's germline CDR1 is SGDLS and CDR2 YYNGEE. The CDR3 is made up of 16 amino acids. The CDR3 loop is CASSAPKGLGNTEAFF. DNA for the CDR3: TGTGCCAGCAGCGCCCCAAAGGGGCTGGGGAACACTGAAGCTTTCTTT.

The chain links TRBV5-1 to TRBJ1-6; the D gene is possibly TRBD1 (6 bases). CDR3 length: 15 amino acids. Germline assignment: CDR1 SGHRS and CDR2 YFSETQ. V lost 5 bases and J 8 bases, leaving 17 bases between the germline ends. This chain's CDR3 is CASSLGGFEDSPLHF. In DNA form, the CDR3 reads TGCGCCAGCAGTCTGGGGGGCTTCGAAGATTCACCCCTCCACTTT.

This clone appeared once. The CDR3 spells CASSLIGPSQETQYF. CDR3 sequence (DNA): TGTGCCAGCAGTTTAATAGGCCCCAGCCAAGAGACCCAGTACTTC. The J gene is TRBJ2-5, the V gene TRBV28; D uncertain. V gave up 2 bases and J gave up 1 base, with 11 bases separating them. This CDR3 is 15 amino acids long. Germline V gene data show CDR1 as MDHEN and CDR2 as SYDVKM.

This clone was observed once. This sequence joins TRBV20-1 and TRBJ1-1; D ambiguous. Germline CDR1 and CDR2: DFQATT and SNEGSKA (reference sequence). CDR3 size: 13 residues. V lost 3 bases and J lost 0, with 8 bases in between. The CDR3 region has the DNA TGCAGTGCTAGTTCCCAACTGAACACTGAAGCTTTCTTT. It translates to CSASSQLNTEAFF.

The chain uses TRBV5-1 and TRBJ2-2; tentative D call: TRBD1 (6 bases). The V end was cut by 3 bases, the J end by 0 bases, with 9 bases between. The CDR3 totals 15 residues. CDR1 SGHRS and CDR2 YFSETQ come from the germline V gene. The CDR3 sequence: CASSSGTPNTGELFF. CDR3 DNA sequence: TGCGCCAGCAGCTCCGGGACACCGAACACCGGGGAGCTGTTTTTT.

The chain is built from TRBV24-1 and TRBJ1-1, with D uncertain. This CDR3 region has 10 residues. Germline V gene sequence: CDR1 KGHDR, CDR2 SFDVKD. V was clipped by 9 bases and J by 2 bases, with 3 bases between them. CDR3 nucleotide sequence: TGTGCCACCCTCAACACTGAAGCTTTCTTT. Residues: CATLNTEAFF.

The genes are TRBV6-5 and TRBJ2-7; 12 nucleotides align to TRBD2. Germline loops: CDR1 MNHEY, CDR2 SVGAGI. The J segment lost 6 bases and the V segment lost 4 bases, leaving 7 bases of the junction unmatched. This CDR3 is 15 amino acids long. DNA for the CDR3: TGTGCCAGCAGTTCCCAGACTAGCGGGAGTTTCGAGCAGTACTTC. It translates to CASSSQTSGSFEQYF.

CDR3 DNA sequence: TGTGCCAGCAGCTTATCGGGACTAGCGCTGACCTACGAGCAGTACTTC. It translates to CASSLSGLALTYEQYF. The V gene is TRBV7-8, the J gene TRBJ2-7; 10 bases are a match to TRBD2. CDR1 is SGHVS and CDR2 is FQNEAQ in the germline V gene. The CDR3 totals 16 residues. V was clipped by 2 bases and J by 2 bases; unmatched bases: 6.

The rearrangement links TRBV4-1 to TRBJ2-7; TRBD1 is a possible D gene (7 bases). This CDR3 has 15 residues. Trimming pared 3 bases from V and 4 bases from J, leaving 16 bases between. Germline V gene data show CDR1 as MGHRA and CDR2 as YSYEKL. This chain's CDR3 is CASSHQEGANYEQYF. The DNA for the CDR3 is TGCGCCAGCAGCCACCAGGAGGGGGCTAATTACGAGCAGTACTTC.

The chain links TRBV6-5 to TRBJ1-6, with a tentative D call TRBD1 (6 bases). Deletions cut 6 bases from V and 4 bases from J, with 16 bases between. Germline V gene data show CDR1 as MNHEY and CDR2 as SVGAGI. There are 16 residues in the CDR3. The CDR3 protein is CASSYGGARYNSPLHF. The CDR3 coding sequence is TGTGCCAGCAGCTACGGGGGGGCGAGGTATAATTCACCCCTCCACTTT.

The chain uses TRBV28 and TRBJ1-6; 7 bases are a match to TRBD1. This CDR3 is built from 15 residues. CDR1 and CDR2 from the germline V gene are MDHEN and SYDVKM. Germline trimming cut 6 bases from V and 8 bases from J; bases unmatched to any gene: 10. The DNA of the CDR3 is TGTGCCAGCAGCCACCTTAAGGGGGCTTATTCACCCCTCCACTTT. Protein product: CASSHLKGAYSPLHF.

The chain carries TRBV5-8 and TRBJ1-5, with 8 bases aligning to TRBD1. Germline V CDR1 and CDR2: SGHTS, YDEGEE. This CDR3 has 14 residues. J was trimmed by 6 bases and V by 2 bases; bases with no gene match: 4. The CDR3 is CASSFGQGSQPQHF. CDR3 nucleotides: TGTGCCAGCAGCTTCGGACAGGGAAGTCAGCCCCAGCATTTT.

This clone was counted between two and nine times. The chain uses TRBV29-1 and TRBJ2-1; D remains ambiguous. V lost 1 base and J 6 bases, leaving 10 bases between the germline ends. CDR1 and CDR2 (germline): SQVTM, ANQGSEA. The length of the CDR3 is 13 residues. CDR3 sequence reads: CSVEVWLANEQFF. The CDR3, as DNA: TGCAGCGTTGAAGTTTGGTTAGCCAATGAGCAGTTCTTC.

The rearrangement joins TRBV5-1 to TRBJ2-5, with TRBD2 identical over 9 bases. The germline gives CDR1 SGHRS, CDR2 YFSETQ. This CDR3 contains 14 residues. J was trimmed by 5 bases and V by 4 bases; bases with no gene match: 6. CDR3 sequence reads: CASSVAGVSETQYF. The CDR3 region has the DNA TGCGCCAGCAGCGTAGCGGGAGTGAGCGAGACCCAGTACTTC.

The chain carries TRBV12-2 and TRBJ2-7; no check of the table's D call, TRBD1, against the DNA was made. TRBV12-2 is termed a pseudogene. The CDR3 totals 15 residues. The DNA for the CDR3 is TGTGCAAGTCCCCTGAGGGACAGTCCAAGAGGCGAGCAGTACTTC. Translating it yields CASPLRDSPRGEQYF.

This clone was observed at least ten times. The chain carries TRBV3-1 (or the pseudogene TRBV3-2) and TRBJ1-1, with unresolved D. The CDR3 consists of 17 residues. From germline, CDR1 is LGHDT and CDR2 YNNKEL (reference sequence). Trimming cost V 0 bases and J 3 bases, with 17 bases left between them. The CDR3 protein is CASSQDSRASRDTEAFF. CDR3 nucleotides: TGTGCCAGCAGCCAAGACTCGCGGGCCTCCCGAGACACTGAAGCTTTCTTT.

This clone is termed medium-sized. This chain connects TRBV9 to TRBJ2-7; TRBD1 aligns across 7 bases. The trim removed 1 base at V and 2 bases at J, leaving 9 bases unmatched. The germline V gene has CDR1 SGDLS and CDR2 YYNGEE. This CDR3 has 16 residues. The CDR3: CASSVKGTADTYEQYF. DNA of the CDR3: TGTGCCAGCAGCGTAAAGGGGACAGCAGATACCTACGAGCAGTACTTC.

The chain is built from TRBV5-1 and TRBJ2-7; D not certain. Germline V CDR1 and CDR2: SGHRS, YFSETQ. This CDR3 is built from 15 residues. The ends were cut back, 3 bases at V and 0 bases at J, with 13 bases in the middle. CDR3 DNA: TGCGCCAGCAGCTATACAGCCATGAGCTCCTACGAGCAGTACTTC. It codes for CASSYTAMSSYEQYF.

The chain couples TRBV10-1 to TRBJ2-7; TRBD2 aligns across 7 bases. The CDR3 sequence is 14 residues long. J was trimmed by 2 bases and V by 6 bases; bases with no gene match: 7. From germline, CDR1 is WNHNN and CDR2 SYGVQD (reference sequence). The CDR3 bases are TGCGCCAGCAGCAACTCGGGACTACCCTACGAGCAGTACTTC. It yields the protein CASSNSGLPYEQYF.

The rearrangement links TRBV10-2 to TRBJ2-1; 12 bases line up with TRBD2. CDR1 and CDR2 (germline): WSHSY, SAAADI. CDR3 size: 14 residues. The V and J ends lost 11 bases and 10 bases, in that order; junction bases with no gene match: 12. The CDR3 loop reads CAVFILAGGGEQFF. The CDR3 DNA follows: TGCGCCGTCTTTATACTAGCGGGAGGTGGCGAGCAGTTCTTC.

The chain couples TRBV18 to TRBJ1-2; 11 nucleotides line up with TRBD1. Per the germline V gene, CDR1 is KGHSH and CDR2 is LQKENI. Germline trimming cut 3 bases from V and 6 bases from J; bases unmatched to any gene: 3. The length of the CDR3 is 14 residues. CDR3 in amino acids: CASSPQGQGDGYTF. CDR3 coding DNA: TGTGCCAGCTCACCCCAGGGACAGGGGGATGGCTACACCTTC. The full variable domain, rest sourced from reference TRBV18 and TRBJ1-2, is NAGVMQNPRHLVRRRGQEARLRCSPMKGHSHVYWYRQLPEEGLKFMVYLQKENIIDESGMPKERFSAEFPKEGPSILRIQQVVRGDSAAYFCASSPQGQGDGYTFGSGTRLTVV.

V usage is TRBV5-1 and J usage is TRBJ2-3, with a possible D match to TRBD1 (6 bases). Germline V lookup: CDR1 SGHRS, CDR2 YFSETQ. The V and J ends lost 4 bases and 0 bases respectively, with 12 bases between them. The CDR3 is 15 residues long. The CDR3 spells CASSQDSSSTDTQYF. Written as DNA, the CDR3 is TGCGCCAGCAGCCAGGACAGTTCTAGCACAGATACGCAGTATTTT.

The rearrangement joins TRBV28 to TRBJ1-2; D is unclear. Germline V lookup: CDR1 MDHEN, CDR2 SYDVKM. The CDR3 runs 14 residues. Trimming stripped 5 bases from V and 4 bases from J, with 14 bases between. The CDR3 DNA is TGTGCCAGCAGTCGGGAGTTAGGAACCTATGGCTACACCTTC. Its protein is CASSRELGTYGYTF.

This clone was counted only a few times. In DNA, the CDR3 is TGCGCCAGCAGCTCCGGACTAGCGGGTTACAATGAGCAGTTCTTC. This encodes CASSSGLAGYNEQFF. The V and J genes are TRBV5-1 and TRBJ2-1; the match to TRBD2 covers 11 bases. V was clipped by 3 bases and J by 4 bases; unmatched bases: 3. Germline values: CDR1 SGHRS, CDR2 YFSETQ. The CDR3 runs 15 residues.